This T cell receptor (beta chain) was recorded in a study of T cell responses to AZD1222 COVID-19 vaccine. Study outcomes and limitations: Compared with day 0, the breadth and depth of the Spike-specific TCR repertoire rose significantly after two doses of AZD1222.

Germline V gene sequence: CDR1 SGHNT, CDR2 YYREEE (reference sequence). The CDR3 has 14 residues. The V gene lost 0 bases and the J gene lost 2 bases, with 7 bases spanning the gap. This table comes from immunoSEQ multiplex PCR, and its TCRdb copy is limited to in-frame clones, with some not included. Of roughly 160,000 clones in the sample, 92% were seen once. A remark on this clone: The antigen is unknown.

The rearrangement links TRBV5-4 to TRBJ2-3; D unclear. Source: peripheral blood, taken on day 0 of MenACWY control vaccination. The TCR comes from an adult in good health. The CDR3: CASSLGPFTDTQYF. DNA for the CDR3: TGTGCCAGCAGCTTGGGTCCGTTCACAGATACGCAGTATTTT. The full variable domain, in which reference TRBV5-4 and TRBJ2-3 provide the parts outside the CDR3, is ETGVTQSPTHLIKTRGQQVTLRCSSQSGHNTVSWYQQALGQGPQFIFQYYREEENGRGNFPPRFSGLQFPNYSSELNVNALELDDSALYLCASSLGPFTDTQYFGPGTRLTVL.